This T cell receptor beta chain was recovered during a study of blood T cell repertoires in COVID-19. Study summary: Samples taken during acute and convalescent COVID-19 were collected in the United States, Italy and Spain. From T cells, B-cell-depleted T cells, or PBMCs came the material, which was cDNA or gDNA.

Sequencing was performed with immunoSEQ multiplex PCR; in TCRdb, only in-frame clones are kept and a portion is missing. The sample has under 300,000 clones, around 90% seen once. The sample taken for sequencing was peripheral blood. This TCR was recovered from a woman in her thirties or forties with acute or convalescent COVID-19.

CDR3 region: CASSFNLAGVHYNEQFF. In DNA, the CDR3 is TGTGCCAGCAGCTTTAACCTAGCGGGGGTCCACTACAATGAGCAGTTCTTC. The V call is TRBV5-8, the J call TRBJ2-1; the match to TRBD2 covers 10 bases. The CDR3 has 17 amino acids. From germline, CDR1 is SGHTS and CDR2 YDEGEE. With 2 bases clipped from V and 3 bases from J, the junction kept 8 bases outside the gene matches. The full variable domain, in which reference TRBV5-8 and TRBJ2-1 provide the parts outside the CDR3, is EAGVTQSPTHLIKTRGQQATLRCSPISGHTSVYWYQQALGLGLQFLLWYDEGEERNRGNFPPRFSGRQFPNYSSELNVNALELEDSALYLCASSFNLAGVHYNEQFFGPGTRLTVL.